The clone carrying this T cell receptor beta chain appeared once. What it recognizes is unknown. The CDR3 totals 15 residues. V was pared by 5 bases and J by 6 bases, with 11 bases of the junction left unmatched. Germline CDR1 KGHSH, CDR2 LQKENI. With 60 Vbeta and 13 Jbeta primers, the PCR was carried out. Original processing notes: Per a later analysis, the number of unique TCR beta chains was roughly 83 million, of which around 10 million were shared. Method: immunoSEQ multiplex PCR; TCRdb's copy keeps in-frame clones and lacks some. That table gives V, J and clone size, and the DNA gave D and trimming. The table lists about 160,000 clones, roughly 80% of them singletons. This sample stems from a study of cytomegalovirus exposure and HLA in healthy donors. The study, taken as a whole, reports: As a later analysis showed, several of the most significant clusters appeared to be linked to common viral pathogens. Cytomegalovirus-associated status was assigned to 164 TCR beta chains.

This TCR was sampled from a male donor in good health and CMV-seropositive. The chain carries TRBV18 and TRBJ2-7, with 9 bases matching TRBD1. Sequences were obtained from PBMCs. The DNA of the CDR3 is TGTGCCAGCTCAGACCGGACAGGGGAATCGTCCGAGCAGTACTTC. Its translation is CASSDRTGESSEQYF.